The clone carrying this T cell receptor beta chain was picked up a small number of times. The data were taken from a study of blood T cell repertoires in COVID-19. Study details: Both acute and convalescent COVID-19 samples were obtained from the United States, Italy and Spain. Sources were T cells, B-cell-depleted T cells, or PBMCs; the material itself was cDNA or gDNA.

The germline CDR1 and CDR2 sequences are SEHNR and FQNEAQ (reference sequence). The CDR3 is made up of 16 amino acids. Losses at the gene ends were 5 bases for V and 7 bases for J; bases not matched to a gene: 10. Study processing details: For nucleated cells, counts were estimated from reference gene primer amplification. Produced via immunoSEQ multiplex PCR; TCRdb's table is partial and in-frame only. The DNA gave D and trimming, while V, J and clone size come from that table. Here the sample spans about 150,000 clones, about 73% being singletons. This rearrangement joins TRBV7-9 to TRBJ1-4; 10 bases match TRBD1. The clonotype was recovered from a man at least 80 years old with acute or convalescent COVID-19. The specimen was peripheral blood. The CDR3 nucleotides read TGTGCCAGCAGCCCAGGGACAGGGGTATGGGGTGAAAAACTGTTTTTT. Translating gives CASSPGTGVWGEKLFF.